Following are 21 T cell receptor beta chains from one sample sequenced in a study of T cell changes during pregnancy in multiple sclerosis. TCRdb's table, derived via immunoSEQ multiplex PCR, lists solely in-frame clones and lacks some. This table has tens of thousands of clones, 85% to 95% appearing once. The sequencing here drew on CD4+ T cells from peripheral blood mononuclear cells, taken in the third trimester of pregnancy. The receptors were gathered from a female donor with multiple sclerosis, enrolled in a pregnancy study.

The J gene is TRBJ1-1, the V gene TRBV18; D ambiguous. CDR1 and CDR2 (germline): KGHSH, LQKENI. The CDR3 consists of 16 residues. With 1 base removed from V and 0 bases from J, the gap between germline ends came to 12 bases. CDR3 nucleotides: TGTGCCAGCTCACCACAACCCATGGACTTGAACACTGAAGCTTTCTTT. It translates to CASSPQPMDLNTEAFF.

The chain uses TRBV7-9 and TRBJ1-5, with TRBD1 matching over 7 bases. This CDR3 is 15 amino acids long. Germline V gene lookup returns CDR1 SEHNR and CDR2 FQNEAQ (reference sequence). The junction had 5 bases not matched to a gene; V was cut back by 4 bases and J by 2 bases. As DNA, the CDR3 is TGTGCCAGCAGCTCTACAGGGGTCGGCAATCAGCCCCAGCATTTT. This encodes CASSSTGVGNQPQHF.

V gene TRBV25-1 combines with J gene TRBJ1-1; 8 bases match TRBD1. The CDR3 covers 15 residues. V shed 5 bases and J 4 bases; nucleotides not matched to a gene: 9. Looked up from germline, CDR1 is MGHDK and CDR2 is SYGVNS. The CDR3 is CASSPWTGSSTEAFF. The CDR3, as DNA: TGTGCCAGCAGTCCATGGACAGGGAGTTCCACTGAAGCTTTCTTT.

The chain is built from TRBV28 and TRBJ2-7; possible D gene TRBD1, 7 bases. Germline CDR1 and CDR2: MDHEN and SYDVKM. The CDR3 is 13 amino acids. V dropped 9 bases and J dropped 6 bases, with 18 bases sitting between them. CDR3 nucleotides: TGTGCCAGTCTGACAGGGAGGATAAGCGAGCAGTACTTC. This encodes CASLTGRISEQYF.

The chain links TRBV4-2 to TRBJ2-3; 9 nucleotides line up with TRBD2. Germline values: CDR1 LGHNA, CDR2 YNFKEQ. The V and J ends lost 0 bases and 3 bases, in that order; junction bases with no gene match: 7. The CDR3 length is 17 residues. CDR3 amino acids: CASSQDMRGGSTDTQYF. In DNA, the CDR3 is TGTGCCAGCAGCCAAGATATGCGGGGGGGCTCAACAGATACGCAGTATTTT.

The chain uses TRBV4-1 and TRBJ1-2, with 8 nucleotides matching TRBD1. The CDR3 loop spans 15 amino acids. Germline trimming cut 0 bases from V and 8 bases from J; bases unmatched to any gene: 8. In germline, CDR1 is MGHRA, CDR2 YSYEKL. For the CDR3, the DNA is TGCGCCAGCAGCCAAGAAGATTGGTCAGGGGGCGGCTACACCTTC. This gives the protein CASSQEDWSGGGYTF.

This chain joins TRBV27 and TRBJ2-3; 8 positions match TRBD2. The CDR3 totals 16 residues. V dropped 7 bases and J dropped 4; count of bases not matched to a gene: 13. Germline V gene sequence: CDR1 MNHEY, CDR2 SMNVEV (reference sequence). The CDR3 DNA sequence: TGTGCCAGCACCCCGACCCGGGGAGCGGGAGCAGATACGCAGTATTTT. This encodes CASTPTRGAGADTQYF.

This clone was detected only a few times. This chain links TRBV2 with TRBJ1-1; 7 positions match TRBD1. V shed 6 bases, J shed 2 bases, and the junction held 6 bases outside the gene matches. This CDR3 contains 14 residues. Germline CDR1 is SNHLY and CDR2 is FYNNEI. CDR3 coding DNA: TGTGCCAGCAGCTGGGACAGACGTAACACTGAAGCTTTCTTT. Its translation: CASSWDRRNTEAFF.

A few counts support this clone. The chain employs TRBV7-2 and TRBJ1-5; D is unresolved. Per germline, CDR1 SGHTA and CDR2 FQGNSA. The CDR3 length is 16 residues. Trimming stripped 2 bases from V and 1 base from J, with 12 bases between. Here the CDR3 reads CASSLLPGPSNQPQHF. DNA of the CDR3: TGTGCCAGCAGCTTACTCCCAGGCCCGAGCAATCAGCCCCAGCATTTT.

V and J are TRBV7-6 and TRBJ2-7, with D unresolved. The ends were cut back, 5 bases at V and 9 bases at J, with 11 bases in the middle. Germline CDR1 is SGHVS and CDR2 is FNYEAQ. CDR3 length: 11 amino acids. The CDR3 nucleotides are TGTGCCAGCAGCCCCTCGGTGTGGCAGTACTTC. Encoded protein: CASSPSVWQYF.

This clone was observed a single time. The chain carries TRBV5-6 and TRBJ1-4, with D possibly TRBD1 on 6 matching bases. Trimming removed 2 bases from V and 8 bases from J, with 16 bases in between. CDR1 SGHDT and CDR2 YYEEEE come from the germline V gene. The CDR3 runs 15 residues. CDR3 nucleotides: TGTGCCAGCAGCTTTCTAGGGAGCCAGGGGGAAAAACTGTTTTTT. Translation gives CASSFLGSQGEKLFF.

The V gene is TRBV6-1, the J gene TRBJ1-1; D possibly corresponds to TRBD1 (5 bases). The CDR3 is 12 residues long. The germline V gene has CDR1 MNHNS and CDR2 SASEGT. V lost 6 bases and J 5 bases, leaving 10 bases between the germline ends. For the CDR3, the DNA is TGTGCCAGCAGCCCAGGGAGGACTGAAGCTTTCTTT. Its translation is CASSPGRTEAFF.

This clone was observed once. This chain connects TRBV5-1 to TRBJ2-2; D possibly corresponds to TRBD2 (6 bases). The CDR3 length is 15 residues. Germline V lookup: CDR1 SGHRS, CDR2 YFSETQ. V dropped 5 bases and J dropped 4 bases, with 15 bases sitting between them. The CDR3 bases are TGCGCCAGCAGGCTCGGGACTTCTTTCACCGGGGAGCTGTTTTTT. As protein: CASRLGTSFTGELFF.

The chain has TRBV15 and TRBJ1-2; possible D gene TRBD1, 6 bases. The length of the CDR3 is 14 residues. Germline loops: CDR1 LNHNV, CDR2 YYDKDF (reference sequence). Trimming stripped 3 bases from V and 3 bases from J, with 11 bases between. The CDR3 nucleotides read TGTGCCACCAGCAGCCGGGACAAATACTATGGCTACACCTTC. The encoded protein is CATSSRDKYYGYTF.

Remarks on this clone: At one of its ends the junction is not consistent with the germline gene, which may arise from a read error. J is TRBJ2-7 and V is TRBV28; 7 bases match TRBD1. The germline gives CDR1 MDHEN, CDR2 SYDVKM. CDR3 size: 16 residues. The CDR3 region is CASTLGGQVLSYEQYF. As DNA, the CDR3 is TGTGCCAGCACTTTAGGTGGACAGGTATTGTCCTACGAGCAGTACTTC.

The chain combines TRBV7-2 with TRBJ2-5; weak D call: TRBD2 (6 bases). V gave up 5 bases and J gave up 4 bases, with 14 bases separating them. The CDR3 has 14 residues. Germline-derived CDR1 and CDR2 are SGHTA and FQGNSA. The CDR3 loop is CASSRDGGTETQYF. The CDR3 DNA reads TGTGCCAGCAGCCGAGACGGGGGTACAGAGACCCAGTACTTC.

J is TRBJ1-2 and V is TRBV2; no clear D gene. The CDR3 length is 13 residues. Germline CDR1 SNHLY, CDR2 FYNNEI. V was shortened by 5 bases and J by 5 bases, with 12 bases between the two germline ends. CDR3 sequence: CASSNGLDYGYTF. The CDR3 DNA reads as TGTGCCAGCAGTAACGGACTGGATTATGGCTACACCTTC.

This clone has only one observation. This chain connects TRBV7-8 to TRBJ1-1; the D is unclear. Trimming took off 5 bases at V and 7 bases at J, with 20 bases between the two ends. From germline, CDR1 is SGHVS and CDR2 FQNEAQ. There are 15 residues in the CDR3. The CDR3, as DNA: TGTGCCAGCAGCCCTTCGGCACAGTTTCCCAATGAAGCTTTCTTT. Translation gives CASSPSAQFPNEAFF.

CDR3 residues: CASRGLAGVTDTQYF. CDR3 DNA: TGTGCCAGCAGGGGACTAGCGGGAGTAACAGATACGCAGTATTTT. This chain joins TRBV2 and TRBJ2-3; 14 bases agree with TRBD2. This CDR3 spans 15 amino acids. Unmatched junction bases numbered 2, after V lost 6 bases and J lost 3 bases. Germline values: CDR1 SNHLY, CDR2 FYNNEI. Variable domain in full (rest from reference TRBV2 and TRBJ2-3): EPEVTQTPSHQVTQMGQEVILRCVPISNHLYFYWYRQILGQKVEFLVSFYNNEISEKSEIFDDQFSVERPDGSNFTLKIRSTKLEDSAMYFCASRGLAGVTDTQYFGPGTRLTVL.

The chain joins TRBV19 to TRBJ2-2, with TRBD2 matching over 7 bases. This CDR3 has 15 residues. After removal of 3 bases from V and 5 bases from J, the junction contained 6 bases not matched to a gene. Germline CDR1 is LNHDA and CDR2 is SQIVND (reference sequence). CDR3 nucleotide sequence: TGTGCCAGTAGTATGGGGGGGATGGAAACCGGGGAGCTGTTTTTT. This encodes CASSMGGMETGELFF. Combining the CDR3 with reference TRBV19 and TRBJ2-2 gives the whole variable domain DGGITQSPKYLFRKEGQNVTLSCEQNLNHDAMYWYRQDPGQGLRLIYYSQIVNDFQKGDIAEGYSVSREKKESFPLTVTSAQKNPTAFYLCASSMGGMETGELFFGEGSRLTVL.

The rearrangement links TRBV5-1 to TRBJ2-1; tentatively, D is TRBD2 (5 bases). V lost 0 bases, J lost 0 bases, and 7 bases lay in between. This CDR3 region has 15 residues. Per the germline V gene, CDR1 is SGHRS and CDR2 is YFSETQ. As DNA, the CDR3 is TGCGCCAGCAGCTTGGTCGGGAACTCCTACAATGAGCAGTTCTTC. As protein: CASSLVGNSYNEQFF.